This T cell receptor beta chain is from a study of preoperative IRX-2 immunotherapy in early breast cancer. Generated by immunoSEQ multiplex PCR, the TCRdb table keeps only in-frame clones and is missing some. The sample holds approximately 34,000 clones, more than 90% seen once. J lost 3 bases, V lost 2 bases, and 1 base had no gene match. The length of the CDR3 is 13 residues. CDR1 and CDR2 from the germline V gene are MDHEN and SYDVKM. Treatment denoted: preoperative locoregional IRX-2 cytokine immunotherapy. Patients received preoperative, locoregional IRX-2 cytokine immunotherapy in a phase Ib study.

The receptor comes from a human donor with breast cancer. This specimen was acquired from a patient treated with IRX-2 immunotherapy. This chain uses TRBV28 with TRBJ2-7, with TRBD2 identical over 7 bases. The CDR3 spells CASSLGGGYEQYF. The CDR3 DNA follows: TGTGCCAGCAGTTTAGGGGGGGGCTACGAGCAGTACTTC.